This T cell receptor (beta chain) is drawn from a study of human T cells and chemical hapten exposure. Study-level points and caveats: TCRs at a frequency above 1 in 1000 stayed unchanged with DPC sensitization.

Time point of the sample: pre-sensitization, week 0. Treatment of the sample: therapeutic diphenylcyclopropenone sensitization with weekly scalp DPC. Trimming removed 2 bases at V and 8 bases at J, with 13 bases between. This CDR3 is 15 amino acids long. The V gene's germline CDR1 is MNHEY and CDR2 SVGAGI. This clonotype was seen a handful of times. Its antigen remains unidentified. Original data processing: Sample TCR totals centred on a median of about 92,000, ranging roughly 23,224 to 700,000. MiXCR, applied by TCRdb to the RACE reads, yields one record per CDR3 protein. The V and J calls were not made by the authors but by TCRdb's processing. The repertoire has about 260,000 distinct CDR3 sequences, about 9% of them found once; the top ten carry around 2.5%.

J is TRBJ1-6 and V is TRBV6-5, with D perhaps TRBD1 (6 bases). The TCR sequence derives from a woman between 35 and 50 years old with alopecia areata. Some clones in this sample may be carry-over from other donors' samples. Sequenced material: whole blood, taken in connection with sensitization to the hapten diphenylcyclopropenone (DPC). CDR3 sequence reads: CASSYERGAYSPLHF. The CDR3 nucleotides read TGTGCCAGCAGTTACGAGCGGGGGGCTTATTCACCCCTCCACTTT.